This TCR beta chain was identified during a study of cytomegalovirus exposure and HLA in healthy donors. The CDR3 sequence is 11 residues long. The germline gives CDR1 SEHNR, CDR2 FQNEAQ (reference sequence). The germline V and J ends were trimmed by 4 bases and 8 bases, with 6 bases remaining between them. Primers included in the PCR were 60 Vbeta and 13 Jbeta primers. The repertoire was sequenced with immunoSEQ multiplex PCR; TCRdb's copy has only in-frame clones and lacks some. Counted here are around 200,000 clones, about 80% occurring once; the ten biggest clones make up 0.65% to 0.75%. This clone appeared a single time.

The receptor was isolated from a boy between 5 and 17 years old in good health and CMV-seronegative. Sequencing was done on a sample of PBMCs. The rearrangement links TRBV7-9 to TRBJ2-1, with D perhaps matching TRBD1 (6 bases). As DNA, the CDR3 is TGTGCCAGCAGCTACAGGGATGAGCAGTTCTTC. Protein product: CASSYRDEQFF.